Listed here is a single T cell receptor (beta chain). Its antigen is unknown. Germline values: CDR1 SGHRS, CDR2 YFSETQ. Losses at the gene ends were 3 bases for V and 9 bases for J; bases not matched to a gene: 12. There are 17 residues in the CDR3. The data derive from a study of T cells in tumors after PD-1 blockade. Study background: Treatment was either pembrolizumab 200 mg every 3 weeks or cemiplimab 350 mg every 2 weeks. Mean per blood sample: some 100,000 templates (about 24,000-260,000), about 40,000 unique clonotypes.

Clones were sequenced by immunoSEQ multiplex PCR, and TCRdb holds only the in-frame ones, with some missing. The sample gives about 47,000 clones, approximately 79% of which show up once; approximately 16% is in the top ten. The study's findings and limits: Some novel exhausted tumor clones appeared in pre-treatment blood, suggesting peripheral recruitment.

The source was PBMCs, collected before anti-PD-1 treatment. The clonotype comes from a human donor with basal cell carcinoma. This chain uses TRBV5-1 with TRBJ2-1, with 13 bases fitting TRBD2. The CDR3 DNA reads as TGCGCCAGCAGCTCCGGACTAGCGGGAGCCGTTCCATCTGAGCAGTTCTTC. Residues: CASSSGLAGAVPSEQFF. Based on the CDR3 plus reference TRBV5-1 and TRBJ2-1, the full variable domain is KAGVTQTPRYLIKTRGQQVTLSCSPISGHRSVSWYQQTPGQGLQFLFEYFSETQRNKGNFPGRFSGRQFSNSRSEMNVSTLELGDSALYLCASSSGLAGAVPSEQFFGPGTRLTVL.